This T cell receptor beta chain comes out of a study of blood T cells in healthy people across ages. Notes on the study in general: Per million T cells, TCR beta diversity dropped roughly linearly as age increased. Unsorted PBMCs ruled out conclusive naive versus antigen-experienced comparison.

This clonotype has only a few counts. The antigen is undetermined. Trimming took 1 base from V and 1 from J, leaving 11 bases between them. The length of the CDR3 is 15 residues. The germline V gene encodes CDR1 SGDLS and CDR2 YYNGEE. PCR was performed a second time for about 7 to 12 cycles using a sample-barcoded 5' primer and a J-beta primer mix. Every sample gave at least 2.5 million paired-end reads containing CDR3. A single record per CDR3 protein comes from TCRdb applying MiXCR to the 5' RACE reads. The sample gives 650,000 to 800,000 distinct CDR3 sequences, around 43% of which show up once; around 18% is in the top ten. Per sample, extraction of total RNA gave at least 5 micrograms in every case.

This sequence was found in a man aged 60 to 69 in good health. The chain combines TRBV9 with TRBJ1-1; weak D call: TRBD1 (6 bases). The sequenced sample consisted of blood. The CDR3 region has the DNA TGTGCCAGCAGCGTAAGGGGGACCGCGAACACTGAAGCTTTCTTT. Translated, it gives CASSVRGTANTEAFF.